Following are 24 T cell receptor beta chains from one sample sequenced in a study of blood T cell repertoires in COVID-19 (dated by TCRdb to about 2020). Library preparation was by the immunoSEQ multiplex PCR assay. TCRdb retrieved this table from immuneACCESS and kept in-frame rearrangements only. Not all clones are present; in checked studies, unresolved V genes account for under half, and no reason is known for the remainder. This sample gives around 260,000 clones in total; just over 85% of them show up just once. Around 3% of the sample goes to the ten largest clones. Sequenced: peripheral blood. The receptors derive from a woman aged 25 to 39 with active or convalescent COVID-19.

The chain is built from TRBV5-1 and TRBJ2-2; 12 positions match TRBD2. CDR3 length: 16 residues. The J segment lost 6 bases and the V segment lost 4 bases, leaving 7 bases of the junction unmatched. The germline V gene encodes CDR1 SGHRS and CDR2 YFSETQ. The CDR3 here is CASSVQTSGGAGELFF. DNA of the CDR3: TGCGCCAGCAGCGTCCAGACTAGCGGGGGTGCCGGGGAGCTGTTTTTT. The complete variable domain, with remaining parts taken from reference TRBV5-1 and TRBJ2-2, reads KAGVTQTPRYLIKTRGQQVTLSCSPISGHRSVSWYQQTPGQGLQFLFEYFSETQRNKGNFPGRFSGRQFSNSRSEMNVSTLELGDSALYLCASSVQTSGGAGELFFGEGSRLTVL.

The rearrangement uses TRBV24-1 and TRBJ2-2; weak D call: TRBD1 (5 bases). The V gene's germline CDR1 is KGHDR and CDR2 SFDVKD. CDR3 length: 15 residues. V lost 1 base and J lost 7, with 12 bases in between. The CDR3 region has the DNA TGTGCCACCAGTGATTTTCCCAGGGCCGACGGGGAGCTGTTTTTT. Protein sequence: CATSDFPRADGELFF.

The J gene is TRBJ2-7, the V gene TRBV9; D remains ambiguous. The length of the CDR3 is 15 residues. Trimming took 5 bases from V and 6 from J, leaving 21 bases between them. CDR1 is SGDLS, CDR2 YYNGEE, per germline. The CDR3 here is CASRSPEERTSEQYF. The CDR3 DNA reads as TGTGCCAGCAGGAGCCCTGAAGAGCGCACTTCCGAGCAGTACTTC.

The chain carries TRBV5-1 and TRBJ1-4; TRBD1 matches at 7 bases. Germline lookup yields CDR1 SGHRS and CDR2 YFSETQ. CDR3 size: 15 residues. The trim removed 1 base at V and 3 bases at J, leaving 3 bases unmatched. The CDR3 coding sequence is TGCGCCAGCAGCTTGATAGGGACAGCTAATGAAAAACTGTTTTTT. Amino acids: CASSLIGTANEKLFF.

The chain combines TRBV30 with TRBJ1-1; no clear D gene. The germline gives CDR1 GTSNPN, CDR2 SVGIG (reference sequence). Trimming cost V 5 bases and J 7 bases, with 11 bases left between them. CDR3 length: 11 amino acids. In DNA form, the CDR3 reads TGTGCCTGGTCGGCAGGAAATGAAGCTTTCTTT. It encodes CAWSAGNEAFF.

This chain connects TRBV10-3 to TRBJ2-5, with 7 bases that match TRBD2. From germline, CDR1 is ENHRY and CDR2 SYGVKD. V was clipped by 0 bases and J by 3 bases; unmatched bases: 7. The CDR3 is made up of 16 amino acids. In DNA, the CDR3 is TGTGCCATCAGTGAGTCGATCGGGCTAGCGGAAGAGACCCAGTACTTC. Translation: CAISESIGLAEETQYF.

The chain has TRBV4-2 and TRBJ1-6, with D possibly TRBD1 on 6 matching bases. The CDR3 contains 15 residues. CDR1 is LGHNA and CDR2 is YNFKEQ in the germline V gene. Trimming removed 5 bases from V and 7 bases from J, with 15 bases in between. The CDR3 loop is CASSDHRVANSPLHF. DNA for the CDR3: TGTGCCAGCAGCGACCACAGGGTGGCAAATTCACCCCTCCACTTT.

This chain links TRBV7-9 with TRBJ1-1, with D unresolved. Germline lookup yields CDR1 SEHNR and CDR2 FQNEAQ (reference sequence). Trimming stripped 5 bases from V and 1 base from J, with 5 bases between. The CDR3 consists of 12 residues. CDR3 loop: CASSRGNTEAFF. The CDR3 region has the DNA TGTGCCAGCAGCCGAGGGAACACTGAAGCTTTCTTT. The complete variable domain, with remaining parts taken from reference TRBV7-9 and TRBJ1-1, reads DTGVSQNPRHKITKRGQNVTFRCDPISEHNRLYWYRQTLGQGPEFLTYFQNEAQLEKSRLLSDRFSAERPKGSFSTLEIQRTEQGDSAMYLCASSRGNTEAFFGQGTRLTVV.

The V and J genes are TRBV5-1 and TRBJ2-7; a possible D gene is TRBD1 (6 bases). Germline CDR1 reads SGHRS; CDR2 reads YFSETQ. V lost 1 base to trimming and J lost 2 bases, with 13 bases between them. CDR3 size: 15 residues. Here the CDR3 reads CASSLRQAGPYEQYF. The CDR3 nucleotides read TGCGCCAGCAGCTTGCGACAGGCAGGCCCCTACGAGCAGTACTTC.

The genes are TRBV24-1 and TRBJ2-1; weak D call: TRBD1 (7 bases). Germline CDR1 reads KGHDR; CDR2 reads SFDVKD. The CDR3 consists of 19 residues. The V gene lost 0 bases and the J gene lost 2 bases, with 19 bases spanning the gap. The DNA of the CDR3 is TGTGCCACCAGTGATTTGGGCTCGGGGGACAGAAAGACCTACAATGAGCAGTTCTTC. It is translated as CATSDLGSGDRKTYNEQFF.

The rearrangement links TRBV10-3 to TRBJ2-1, with 8 bases that match TRBD2. Losses at the gene ends were 11 bases for V and 0 bases for J; bases not matched to a gene: 9. This CDR3 is built from 15 residues. CDR1 ENHRY and CDR2 SYGVKD come from the germline V gene. The CDR3 loop is CAVAGPSSSYNEQFF. The CDR3, as DNA: TGTGCCGTAGCGGGACCGTCGAGCTCCTACAATGAGCAGTTCTTC.

The J gene is TRBJ1-1, the V gene TRBV4-2; TRBD1 agrees at 7 bases. This CDR3 contains 14 residues. Germline CDR1 LGHNA, CDR2 YNFKEQ. Trimming took 3 bases from V and 7 from J; bases not matched to a gene: 8. CDR3 region: CASSHLRQGDEAFF. The CDR3 DNA follows: TGTGCCAGCAGCCATCTGCGTCAGGGGGATGAAGCTTTCTTT.

The V and J genes are TRBV30 and TRBJ1-2; D not certain. Trimming stripped 4 bases from V and 3 bases from J, with 9 bases between. The CDR3 loop spans 12 amino acids. Looked up from germline, CDR1 is GTSNPN and CDR2 is SVGIG (reference sequence). This CDR3 reads CAWNERDYGYTF. The CDR3 DNA sequence: TGTGCCTGGAACGAAAGAGACTATGGCTACACCTTC.

J is TRBJ1-1 and V is TRBV24-1; D is uncertain. The CDR3 extends over 15 amino acids. The V end was cut by 2 bases, the J end by 1 base, with 10 bases between. The germline CDR1 and CDR2 sequences are KGHDR and SFDVKD. The CDR3 nucleotides are TGTGCCACCAGTGATTCTAAGGGAGGGAACACTGAAGCTTTCTTT. Amino acid sequence: CATSDSKGGNTEAFF.

In the case of this clone: Sequence at one end of the junction differs from germline and may be a read error. This chain links TRBV5-1 with TRBJ1-2, with TRBD1 identical over 10 bases. The CDR3 sequence is 13 residues long. Germline CDR1 and CDR2: SGHRS and YFSETQ. The CDR3 reads CVSRQGAEYGYTF. DNA for the CDR3: TGCGTCAGCAGACAGGGGGCGGAATATGGCTACACCTTC.

This clone is a singleton in its sample. Other DNA sequences of this sample code for an identical CDR3. This chain joins TRBV5-1 and TRBJ2-2; TRBD2 agrees at 15 bases. The V and J ends lost 4 bases and 4 bases, in that order; junction bases with no gene match: 5. Germline values: CDR1 SGHRS, CDR2 YFSETQ. The CDR3 sequence is 17 residues long. Here the CDR3 DNA reads TGCGCCAGCAGCCGGACTAGCGGGGGGGCCGGCACCGGGGAGCTGTTTTTT. This codes for CASSRTSGGAGTGELFF.

CDR3 sequence (DNA): TGCGCCAGCAGCTTCGGGACAGGGGACGGTGAAAAACTGTTTTTT. This encodes CASSFGTGDGEKLFF. This chain connects TRBV5-1 to TRBJ1-4; 10 bases are a match to TRBD1. The V gene end was trimmed by 2 bases and the J gene end by 7 bases; junction bases not matched to a gene: 5. Per germline, CDR1 SGHRS and CDR2 YFSETQ. This CDR3 has 15 residues.

The chain uses TRBV19 and TRBJ1-5, with D maybe TRBD1 (5 bases). Germline V gives CDR1 LNHDA, CDR2 SQIVND (reference sequence). CDR3 length: 11 amino acids. Trimming took 5 bases from V and 9 from J, leaving 8 bases between them. CDR3 nucleotide sequence: TGTGCCAGTAGTGGGGGGGGGCCCCAGCATTTT. As protein: CASSGGGPQHF.

The rearrangement links TRBV18 to TRBJ2-3; perhaps TRBD2 as D (7 bases). CDR3 length equals 14 residues. Per the germline V gene, CDR1 is KGHSH and CDR2 is LQKENI. V was shortened by 3 bases and J by 6 bases, with 13 bases between the two germline ends. The CDR3 bases are TGTGCCAGCTCACCCACAGGGACTACGGATACGCAGTATTTT. Residues: CASSPTGTTDTQYF.

The rearrangement links TRBV4-3 to TRBJ1-3, with 7 positions matching TRBD1. Germline CDR1 and CDR2: LGHNA and YSLEER. This CDR3 has 17 residues. The V segment lost 3 bases and the J segment 5 bases; nucleotides outside the gene matches: 13. The CDR3, as DNA: TGCGCCAGCAGCCAGAGAGCTACCGGGACAGATAGAAACACCATATATTTT. It translates to CASSQRATGTDRNTIYF.

This clone was seen a single time. The J gene is TRBJ1-2, the V gene TRBV7-8, with 8 bases fitting TRBD1. The CDR3 extends over 12 amino acids. Germline trimming cut 5 bases from V and 6 bases from J; bases unmatched to any gene: 2. Per the germline V gene, CDR1 is SGHVS and CDR2 is FQNEAQ. This chain's CDR3 is CASSPGGHGYTF. CDR3 DNA sequence: TGTGCCAGCAGCCCAGGGGGCCATGGCTACACCTTC.

V usage is TRBV28 and J usage is TRBJ2-5; unclear D gene. The CDR3 has 13 residues. V was trimmed by 2 bases and J by 5 bases, leaving 9 bases between them. Per germline, CDR1 MDHEN and CDR2 SYDVKM. The DNA for the CDR3 is TGTGCCAGCAGTTTACCGGTCTTGGAGACCCAGTACTTC. Its translation is CASSLPVLETQYF.

As concerns this clone: Other DNA sequences within the sample encode an identical CDR3. V usage is TRBV29-1 and J usage is TRBJ1-2; 8 bases agree with TRBD1. Germline trimming cut 4 bases from V and 5 bases from J; bases unmatched to any gene: 3. The germline V gene encodes CDR1 SQVTM and CDR2 ANQGSEA. The CDR3 runs to 12 residues. CDR3 region: CSVGGTGYGYTF. In nucleotides, the CDR3 is TGCAGCGTTGGGGGGACAGGTTATGGCTACACCTTC.

This chain links TRBV4-3 with TRBJ2-5; D remains ambiguous. Trimming removed 0 bases at V and 5 bases at J, with 10 bases between. CDR1 is LGHNA and CDR2 is YSLEER in the germline V gene. The length of the CDR3 is 14 residues. This CDR3 reads CASSQERISETQYF. DNA for the CDR3: TGCGCCAGCAGCCAAGAGAGAATAAGTGAGACCCAGTACTTC.